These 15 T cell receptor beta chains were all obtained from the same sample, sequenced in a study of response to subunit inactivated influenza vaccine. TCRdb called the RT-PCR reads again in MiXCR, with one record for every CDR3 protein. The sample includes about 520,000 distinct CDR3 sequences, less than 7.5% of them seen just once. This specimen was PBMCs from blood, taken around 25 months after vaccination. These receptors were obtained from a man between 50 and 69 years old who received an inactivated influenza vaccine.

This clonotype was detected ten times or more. As DNA, the CDR3 is TGTGCCAGCAGTCCCTACTCGACAGCTAGCACAGATACGCAGTATTTT. Its protein is CASSPYSTASTDTQYF. The chain couples TRBV5-5 to TRBJ2-3; a possible D gene is TRBD1 (5 bases). Deletions cut 5 bases from V and 0 bases from J, with 16 bases between. This CDR3 is 16 amino acids long. Germline V CDR1 and CDR2: SGHKS, YYEKEE (reference sequence).

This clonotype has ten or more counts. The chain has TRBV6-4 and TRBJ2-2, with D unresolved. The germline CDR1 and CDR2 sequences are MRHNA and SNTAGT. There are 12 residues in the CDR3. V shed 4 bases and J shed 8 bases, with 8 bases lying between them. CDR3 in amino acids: CASSANPGELFF. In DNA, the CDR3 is TGTGCCAGCAGTGCCAACCCGGGGGAGCTGTTTTTT.

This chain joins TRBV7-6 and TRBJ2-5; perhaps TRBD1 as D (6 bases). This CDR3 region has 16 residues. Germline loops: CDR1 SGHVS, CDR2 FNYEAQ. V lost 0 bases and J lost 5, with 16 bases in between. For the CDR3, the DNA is TGTGCCAGCAGCTTAGCGGGCCCAGGGGTAGGGGAGACCCAGTACTTC. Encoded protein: CASSLAGPGVGETQYF.

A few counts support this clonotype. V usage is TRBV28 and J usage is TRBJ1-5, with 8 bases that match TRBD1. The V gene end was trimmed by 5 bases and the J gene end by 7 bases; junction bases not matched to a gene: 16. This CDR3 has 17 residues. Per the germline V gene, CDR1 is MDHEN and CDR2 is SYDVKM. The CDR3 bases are TGTGCCAGCAGTGCCCCGGGCAGGGGGCTTATAAGACAGCCCCAGCATTTT. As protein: CASSAPGRGLIRQPQHF. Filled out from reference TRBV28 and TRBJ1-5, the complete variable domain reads DVKVTQSSRYLVKRTGEKVFLECVQDMDHENMFWYRQDPGLGLRLIYFSYDVKMKEKGDIPEGYSVSREKKERFSLILESASTNQTSMYLCASSAPGRGLIRQPQHFGDGTRLSIL.

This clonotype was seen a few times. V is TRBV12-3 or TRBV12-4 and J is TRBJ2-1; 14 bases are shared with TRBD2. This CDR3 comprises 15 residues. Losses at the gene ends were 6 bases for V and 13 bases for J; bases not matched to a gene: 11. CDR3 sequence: CASSPGGLAGEKQFF. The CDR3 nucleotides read TGTGCCAGCAGCCCTGGGGGACTAGCGGGAGAAAAACAGTTCTTC.

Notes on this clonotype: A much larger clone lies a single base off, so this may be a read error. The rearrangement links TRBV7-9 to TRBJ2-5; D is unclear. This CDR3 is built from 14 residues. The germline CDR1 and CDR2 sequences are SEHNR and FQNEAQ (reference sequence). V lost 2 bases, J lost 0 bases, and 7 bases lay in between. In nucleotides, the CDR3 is TGTGCCAGCAGCTTAATGGGATACCAAGAGACCCAGTACTTC. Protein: CASSLMGYQETQYF.

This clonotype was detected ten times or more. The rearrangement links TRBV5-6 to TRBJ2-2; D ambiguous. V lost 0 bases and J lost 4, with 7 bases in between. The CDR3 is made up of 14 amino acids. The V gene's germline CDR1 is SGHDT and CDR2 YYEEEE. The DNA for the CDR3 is TGTGCCAGCAGCTTGGCATTTCGCACCGGGGAGCTGTTTTTT. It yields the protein CASSLAFRTGELFF.

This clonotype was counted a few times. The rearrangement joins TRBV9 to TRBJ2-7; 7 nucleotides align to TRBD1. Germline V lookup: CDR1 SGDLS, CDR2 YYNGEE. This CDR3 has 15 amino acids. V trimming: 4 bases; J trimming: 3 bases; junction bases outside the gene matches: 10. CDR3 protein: CASSKRQGNSYEQYF. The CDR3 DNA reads TGTGCCAGCAGCAAAAGACAGGGTAATAGCTACGAGCAGTACTTC. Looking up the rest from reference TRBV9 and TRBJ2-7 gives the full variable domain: DSGVTQTPKHLITATGQRVTLRCSPRSGDLSVYWYQQSLDQGLQFLIQYYNGEERAKGNILERFSAQQFPDLHSELNLSSLELGDSALYFCASSKRQGNSYEQYFGPGTRLTVT.

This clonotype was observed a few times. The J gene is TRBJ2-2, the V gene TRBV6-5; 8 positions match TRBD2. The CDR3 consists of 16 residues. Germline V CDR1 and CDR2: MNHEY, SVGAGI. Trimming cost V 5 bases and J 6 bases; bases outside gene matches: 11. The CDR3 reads CASSTRPGTRPGELFF. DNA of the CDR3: TGTGCCAGCAGTACTAGGCCCGGGACTAGGCCCGGGGAGCTGTTTTTT.

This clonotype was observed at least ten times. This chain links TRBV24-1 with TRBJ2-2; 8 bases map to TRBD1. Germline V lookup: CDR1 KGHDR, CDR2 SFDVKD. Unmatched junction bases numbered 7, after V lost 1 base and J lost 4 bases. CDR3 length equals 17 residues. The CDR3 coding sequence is TGTGCCACCAGTGATTTAAGGCAGGGGGCTTTCACCGGGGAGCTGTTTTTT. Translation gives CATSDLRQGAFTGELFF.

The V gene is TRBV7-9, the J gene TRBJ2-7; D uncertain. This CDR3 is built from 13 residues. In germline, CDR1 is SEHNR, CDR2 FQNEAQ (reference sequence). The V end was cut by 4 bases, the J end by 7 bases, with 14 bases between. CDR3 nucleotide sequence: TGTGCCAGCAGCTCTTATATCTCGAGGGAGCAGTACTTC. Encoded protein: CASSSYISREQYF.

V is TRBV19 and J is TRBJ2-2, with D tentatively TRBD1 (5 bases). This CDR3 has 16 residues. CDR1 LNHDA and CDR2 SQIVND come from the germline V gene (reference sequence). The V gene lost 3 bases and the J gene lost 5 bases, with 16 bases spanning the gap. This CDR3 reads CASSIPTGQGTGELFF. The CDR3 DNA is TGTGCCAGTAGTATCCCCACAGGACAAGGTACCGGGGAGCTGTTTTTT.

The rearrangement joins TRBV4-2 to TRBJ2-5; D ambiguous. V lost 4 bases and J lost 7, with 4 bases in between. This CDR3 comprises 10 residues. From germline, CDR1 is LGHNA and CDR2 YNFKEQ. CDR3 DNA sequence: TGTGCCAGCAGCCCCCGGACCCAGTACTTC. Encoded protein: CASSPRTQYF.

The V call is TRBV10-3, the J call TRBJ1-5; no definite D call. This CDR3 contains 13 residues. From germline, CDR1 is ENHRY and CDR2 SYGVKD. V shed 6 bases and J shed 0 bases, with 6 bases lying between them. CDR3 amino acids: CAIRESSNQPQHF. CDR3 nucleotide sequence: TGTGCCATCAGGGAAAGTAGCAATCAGCCCCAGCATTTT.

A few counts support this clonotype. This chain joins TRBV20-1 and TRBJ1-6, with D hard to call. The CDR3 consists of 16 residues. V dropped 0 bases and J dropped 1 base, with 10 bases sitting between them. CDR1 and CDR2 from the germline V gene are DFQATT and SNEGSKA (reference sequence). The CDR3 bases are TGCAGTGCTAGAGAGGGAGAAGGATCCTATAATTCACCCCTCCACTTT. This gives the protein CSAREGEGSYNSPLHF.